Below, one T cell receptor (beta chain) is given with its context. Its antigen is unidentified. This sample was taken from a study of cytomegalovirus exposure and HLA in healthy donors. The study's findings and limits: High sensitivity and specificity were reportedly achieved when the classifier diagnosed cytomegalovirus status.

This CDR3 has 15 amino acids. Trimming at V came to 0 bases and at J to 1 base, leaving 1 base not matched to a gene. Germline values: CDR1 SGHNT, CDR2 YYREEE (reference sequence). Both 60 Vbeta primers and 13 Jbeta primers went into the PCR. Here immunoSEQ multiplex PCR was the method, and the copy in TCRdb shows in-frame clones only, minus some. The sample records around 130,000 clones, 75% to 85% being singletons. The sequence was collected from a man aged 35 to 55 in good health and CMV-seronegative. J is TRBJ1-5 and V is TRBV5-4; TRBD1 matches at 7 bases. Sequencing was carried out using PBMCs. This chain's CDR3 is CASSLGGQSNQPQHF. The CDR3 DNA is TGTGCCAGCAGCTTGGGGGGACAGAGCAATCAGCCCCAGCATTTT.